The entry below gives a single T cell receptor beta chain sequence along with its context. What it binds is not known. These data are taken from a study of CD8 T cells in Susac syndrome. Study-level background: When blood was drawn, patients with Susac syndrome were on intravenous immunoglobulin alone, on corticosteroids, or therapy-naive.

Random hexamers were used to reverse transcribe the RNA input (about 0.45 to 1 ug). The authors amplified TCR beta CDR3 across 54 Vbeta and 13 Jbeta using immunoSEQ multiplex PCR. TCRdb reprocessed the immunoSEQ multiplex PCR reads with MiXCR, giving one entry per CDR3 protein. The sample holds about 140,000 distinct CDR3 sequences, more than 85% seen once. The V and J ends lost 5 bases and 10 bases respectively, with 14 bases between them. This CDR3 region has 12 residues. Germline loops: CDR1 LGHNT, CDR2 FRNRAP. Study outcomes and limitations: Acknowledgment was made by the study that its TCR sequencing and HLA analysis involved a relatively small number of individuals.

TEMRA cells were FACS-enriched, with CD8+ and CD4+ T cells isolated negatively. The chain links TRBV12-5 to TRBJ1-1, with D unclear. The sequenced sample was CD4+ T cells from PBMCs. The TCR sequence derives from a human donor with Susac syndrome. CDR3 region: CASGIALDGAFF. In nucleotides, the CDR3 is TGTGCTAGTGGTATAGCCCTGGATGGAGCTTTCTTT.